This T cell receptor beta chain was recorded in a study of shared clonotypes between healthy human individuals. General study points: The study generally estimated greater richness for naive than memory subsets.

Regarding this clone: Its specificity is not known.

The CDR3 extends over 13 amino acids. The V gene lost 8 bases and the J gene lost 3 bases, with 11 bases spanning the gap. The germline CDR1 and CDR2 sequences are MNHNS and SASEGT. TCRdb's table, derived via immunoSEQ multiplex PCR, lists solely in-frame clones and lacks some. The sample lists hundreds of thousands of clones, about 74% occurring once. V is TRBV6-1 and J is TRBJ1-3, with a weak D call TRBD1 (5 bases). The clonotype comes from a woman aged 25 to 39 in good health. The sequenced material came from memory CD4+ T cells sorted from blood. Subset reported: CD45RA-negative fraction. For the CDR3, the DNA is TGTGCCAGCTCGACGGGGGATGGAAACACCATATATTTT. This gives the protein CASSTGDGNTIYF.